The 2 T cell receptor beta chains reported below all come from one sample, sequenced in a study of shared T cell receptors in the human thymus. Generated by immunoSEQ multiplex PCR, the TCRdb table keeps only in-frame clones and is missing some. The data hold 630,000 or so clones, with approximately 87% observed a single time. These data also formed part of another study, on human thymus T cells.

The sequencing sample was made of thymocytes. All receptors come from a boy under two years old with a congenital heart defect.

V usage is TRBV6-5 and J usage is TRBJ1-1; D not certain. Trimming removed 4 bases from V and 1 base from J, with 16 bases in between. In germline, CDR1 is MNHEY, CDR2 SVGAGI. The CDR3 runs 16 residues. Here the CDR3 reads CASSSRLTEENTEAFF. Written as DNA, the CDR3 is TGTGCCAGCAGTTCCCGACTCACCGAGGAGAACACTGAAGCTTTCTTT.

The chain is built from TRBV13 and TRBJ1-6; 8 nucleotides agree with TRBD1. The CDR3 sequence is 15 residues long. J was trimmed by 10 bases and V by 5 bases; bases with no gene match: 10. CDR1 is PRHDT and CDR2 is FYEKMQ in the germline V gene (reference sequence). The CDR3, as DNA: TGTGCCAGCAGCGCACGAAGACAGGGGCGCTCACCCCTCCACTTT. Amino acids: CASSARRQGRSPLHF. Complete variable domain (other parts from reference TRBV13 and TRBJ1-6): AAGVIQSPRHLIKEKRETATLKCYPIPRHDTVYWYQQGPGQDPQFLISFYEKMQSDKGSIPDRFSAQQFSDYHSELNMSSLELGDSALYFCASSARRQGRSPLHFGNGTRLTVT.